This TCR beta chain was retrieved from a study of OX40 agonist ivuxolimab in advanced cancers. Study as a whole: Subjects had a mean age of around 60 years, with a range of roughly 20 to 79; just over 80% were male. Partial responses were achieved by three patients, one with hepatocellular carcinoma and two with cutaneous melanoma.

Note on this clone: Its cognate antigen is unknown.

On cycle 4 day 1 and cycle 7 day 1, as well as at baseline, blood was sampled. V trimming: 6 bases; J trimming: 3 bases; junction bases outside the gene matches: 21. Germline V gives CDR1 MGHRA, CDR2 YSYEKL. This CDR3 is 20 amino acids long. The study, taken as a whole, reports: By week 6 at 0.1 to 3.0 mg/kg, blood CD4+ and CD8+ T cells had expanded clonally.

Profiled with immunoSEQ multiplex PCR; TCRdb holds only in-frame clones, not every one. The profile shows 55,000 to 75,000 clones, 90% to 95% of them singletons. This sequence joins TRBV4-1 and TRBJ2-1; 9 bases are shared with TRBD2. The source material was CD4+ or CD8+ T cells sorted from blood, sampled in a trial of the OX40 agonist ivuxolimab. This clonotype was sampled from an adult with an advanced solid tumor such as melanoma, head and neck, liver or kidney cancer. The CDR3, as DNA: TGCGCCAGCAGTCCCTACACCGACAGGTCTTTAGCGGGAGTCTACAATGAGCAGTTCTTC. Translation: CASSPYTDRSLAGVYNEQFF.